This entry is about one TCR beta chain. The antigen is not known. One junction end disagrees with the germline gene, perhaps due to a read error. This sample is part of a study of T cell repertoires in cytomegalovirus infection. The germline V gene encodes CDR1 MNHEY and CDR2 SMNVEV (reference sequence). CDR3 size: 12 residues. TCRdb ran MiXCR on the reads and lists one entry per CDR3 protein. The sample contains approximately 750,000 distinct CDR3 sequences, roughly 36% of which appear only once. Study-level points and caveats: There were carriers of CMV plus the relevant HLA, and cumulative public TCR beta family frequency identified them.

This sequence was found in a human donor in good health (CMV status not recorded). Some clones in this sample may be carry-over from other donors' samples. This rearrangement joins TRBV27 to TRBJ1-1; no definite D call. Sequenced input: PBMCs. In nucleotides, the CDR3 is TGTGCCAGCAGTTTCCTGAACACTGAATCTTTCTTT. Its protein is CASSFLNTESFF.